Presented here are 31 T cell receptor beta chains from one specimen sequenced in a study of memory CD4+ T cells and cytomegalovirus serostatus. The repertoire was sequenced with immunoSEQ multiplex PCR; TCRdb's copy has only in-frame clones and lacks some. This table holds tens of thousands of clones, roughly 76% found once. The sort gate was single viable CD3+CD4+CD8-CD45RO+ cells for memory CD4+ T cells. Sample: memory CD4+ T cells from blood. These receptors were obtained from an adult in good health and CMV-seronegative.

For the CDR3, the DNA is TGTGCCAGTAGTCTCCGGGACAATGGGGAAAAACTGTTTTTT. Its translation is CASSLRDNGEKLFF. The rearrangement links TRBV19 to TRBJ1-4, with D possibly TRBD1 on 6 matching bases. V gave up 5 bases and J gave up 8 bases, with 15 bases separating them. Germline lookup yields CDR1 LNHDA and CDR2 SQIVND (reference sequence). The CDR3 is 14 amino acids.

The rearrangement uses TRBV6-6 and TRBJ1-1; D not certain. Germline V gene data show CDR1 as MNHNY and CDR2 as SVGAGI (reference sequence). The ends were cut back, 4 bases at V and 3 bases at J, with 18 bases in the middle. The CDR3 runs 16 residues. As DNA, the CDR3 is TGTGCCAGCAGTTCACCGGTCGGACGGATCCACACTGAAGCTTTCTTT. Its protein is CASSSPVGRIHTEAFF.

This clone appeared a few times. V gene TRBV25-1 combines with J gene TRBJ2-1; D not resolved. In germline, CDR1 is MGHDK, CDR2 SYGVNS. Trimming took 6 bases from V and 9 from J, leaving 9 bases between them. The CDR3 is 11 amino acids. The CDR3 region is CASSLRIEQFF. CDR3 in DNA: TGTGCCAGCAGCTTAAGGATTGAGCAGTTCTTC.

A single count supports this clone. This sequence joins TRBV6-5 and TRBJ2-7, with TRBD1 as a possible D gene (7 bases). Germline values: CDR1 MNHEY, CDR2 SVGAGI. The CDR3 length is 14 residues. V was clipped by 6 bases and J by 2 bases, with 14 bases between them. The CDR3 region is CASSLQGRTYEQYF. The CDR3 DNA reads as TGTGCCAGCAGCTTACAGGGGAGGACCTACGAGCAGTACTTC.

This chain connects TRBV28 to TRBJ2-7; the match to TRBD1 covers 11 bases. V shed 7 bases, J shed 2 bases, and the junction held 4 bases outside the gene matches. In germline, CDR1 is MDHEN, CDR2 SYDVKM. CDR3 length: 14 residues. CDR3 DNA: TGTGCCAGCATTGGACAGGGGGCCGCCTACGAGCAGTACTTC. As protein: CASIGQGAAYEQYF.

The V call is TRBV10-2, the J call TRBJ2-3, with 10 bases fitting TRBD2. The germline V gene has CDR1 WSHSY and CDR2 SAAADI. This CDR3 spans 15 amino acids. J lost 0 bases, V lost 7 bases, and 4 bases had no gene match. The CDR3 loop is CASNSLAGSTDTQYF. In DNA, the CDR3 is TGCGCCAGCAACTCACTAGCGGGAAGCACAGATACGCAGTATTTT.

The gene calls are TRBV6-1 and TRBJ2-1, with D perhaps TRBD1 or TRBD2 (6 bases each). The ends were cut back, 8 bases at V and 0 bases at J, with 11 bases in the middle. This CDR3 spans 14 amino acids. Germline V gene data show CDR1 as MNHNS and CDR2 as SASEGT. CDR3 amino acids: CASGGPSSYNEQFF. As DNA, the CDR3 is TGTGCCAGCGGGGGGCCGAGCTCCTACAATGAGCAGTTCTTC.

The chain couples TRBV5-4 to TRBJ2-2, with TRBD2 identical over 9 bases. After removal of 3 bases from V and 4 bases from J, the junction contained 7 bases not matched to a gene. CDR3 size: 16 residues. CDR1 and CDR2 (germline): SGHNT, YYREEE (reference sequence). Written as DNA, the CDR3 is TGTGCCAGCAGCTCAGCGGGGGGTTCGGCCACCGGGGAGCTGTTTTTT. This sequence encodes CASSSAGGSATGELFF.

The chain has TRBV7-2 and TRBJ2-2, with TRBD1 as a possible D gene (6 bases). The CDR3 is made up of 16 amino acids. Trimming stripped 4 bases from V and 0 bases from J, with 12 bases between. CDR1 and CDR2 (germline): SGHTA, FQGNSA. DNA of the CDR3: TGTGCCAGCAGCTACGGGACACTATCGAACACCGGGGAGCTGTTTTTT. Translated, it gives CASSYGTLSNTGELFF. Full variable domain (rest looked up from reference TRBV7-2 and TRBJ2-2): GAGVSQSPSNKVTEKGKDVELRCDPISGHTALYWYRQSLGQGLEFLIYFQGNSAPDKSGLPSDRFSAERTGGSVSTLTIQRTQQEDSAVYLCASSYGTLSNTGELFFGEGSRLTVL.

The chain is built from TRBV4-2 and TRBJ2-7, with 15 bases that match TRBD2. The V gene end was trimmed by 5 bases and the J gene end by 7 bases; junction bases not matched to a gene: 6. Germline V gene sequence: CDR1 LGHNA, CDR2 YNFKEQ. This CDR3 contains 15 residues. The CDR3 nucleotides are TGTGCCAGCAGCACTGGACTAGCGGGGGGGCTTGAGCAGTACTTC. Translation gives CASSTGLAGGLEQYF.

This chain connects TRBV28 to TRBJ1-2, with 7 bases lining up with TRBD1. The trim removed 6 bases at V and 8 bases at J, leaving 9 bases unmatched. The CDR3 sequence is 13 residues long. The germline V gene has CDR1 MDHEN and CDR2 SYDVKM. Written as DNA, the CDR3 is TGTGCCAGCAGCATACCAGGGGGTGGAGGCTACACCTTC. It specifies CASSIPGGGGYTF.

The chain combines TRBV30 with TRBJ2-5; 12 bases line up with TRBD1. CDR1 and CDR2 (germline): GTSNPN, SVGIG (reference sequence). Trimming cost V 0 bases and J 5 bases; bases outside gene matches: 1. The CDR3 covers 14 residues. The chain's CDR3 is CAWSVGTGGETQYF. For the CDR3, the DNA is TGTGCCTGGAGTGTGGGGACAGGGGGCGAGACCCAGTACTTC.

The chain combines TRBV28 with TRBJ2-7; weak D call: TRBD2 (6 bases). Between the trimmed V and J ends, which lost 3 bases and 5 bases, there was a span of 14 bases. The CDR3 consists of 14 residues. Germline CDR1 reads MDHEN; CDR2 reads SYDVKM. The CDR3 nucleotides are TGTGCCAGCAGTTTGTCGGGGGTTAGGAACGAGCAGTACTTC. This gives the protein CASSLSGVRNEQYF.

This clone was seen only once. The V gene is TRBV6-1, the J gene TRBJ2-7, with 7 bases that match TRBD1. The CDR3 length is 16 residues. CDR1 MNHNS and CDR2 SASEGT come from the germline V gene. Trimming at V came to 2 bases and at J to 3 bases, leaving 10 bases not matched to a gene. The CDR3 nucleotides are TGTGCCAGCAGTGAACCTGGGACAGCTAAGGACTACGAGCAGTACTTC. This sequence encodes CASSEPGTAKDYEQYF.

This clone occurred a few times. In the same sample, other DNA sequences code for this CDR3. The chain joins TRBV5-6 to TRBJ1-5; weak D call: TRBD1 (5 bases). Germline CDR1 and CDR2: SGHDT and YYEEEE. The CDR3 runs to 13 residues. Deletions cut 0 bases from V and 5 bases from J, with 6 bases between. The CDR3 coding sequence is TGTGCCAGCAGCTTGGGAGGGGATCAGCCCCAGCATTTT. Encoded protein: CASSLGGDQPQHF.

This clone was observed once. The chain recombines TRBV9 with TRBJ2-2; D ambiguous. This CDR3 spans 13 amino acids. The germline V and J ends were trimmed by 4 bases and 6 bases, with 10 bases remaining between them. Per germline, CDR1 SGDLS and CDR2 YYNGEE. DNA for the CDR3: TGTGCCAGCAGCACCCAACCCTCCGGGGAGCTGTTTTTT. The encoded protein is CASSTQPSGELFF.

This clone was seen only once. The genes are TRBV5-5 and TRBJ1-2; 7 nucleotides agree with TRBD1. Germline trimming cut 4 bases from V and 3 bases from J; bases unmatched to any gene: 6. The CDR3 has 14 residues. From germline, CDR1 is SGHKS and CDR2 YYEKEE (reference sequence). The CDR3, as DNA: TGTGCCAGCAGCCCTAACAGGGGAGACTATGGCTACACCTTC. This encodes CASSPNRGDYGYTF.

The chain carries TRBV2 and TRBJ1-1; possibly TRBD1 for D (6 bases). CDR1 is SNHLY and CDR2 is FYNNEI in the germline V gene. V was cut by 6 bases and J by 3 bases, with 17 bases left in between. CDR3 length equals 15 residues. The CDR3 loop is CASRTLQGQYTEAFF. CDR3 nucleotides: TGTGCCAGCAGGACCTTACAGGGCCAGTACACTGAAGCTTTCTTT.

This clone appeared a single time. The chain links TRBV7-2 to TRBJ2-2; D gene ambiguous. Germline V gene lookup returns CDR1 SGHTA and CDR2 FQGNSA. V was cut by 2 bases and J by 3 bases, with 10 bases left in between. The CDR3 covers 15 residues. The CDR3, as DNA: TGTGCCAGCAGCTTATCCCCGGTACACACCGGGGAGCTGTTTTTT. Its translation is CASSLSPVHTGELFF.

V gene TRBV4-3 combines with J gene TRBJ2-2, with 11 bases aligning to TRBD1. The V segment lost 2 bases and the J segment 6 bases; nucleotides outside the gene matches: 5. CDR3 size: 16 residues. The germline V gene encodes CDR1 LGHNA and CDR2 YSLEER. CDR3 region: CASSQFRTGGSGELFF. The CDR3 DNA sequence: TGCGCCAGCAGCCAATTTCGGACAGGGGGCTCCGGGGAGCTGTTTTTT.

The chain couples TRBV18 to TRBJ1-5; 11 bases agree with TRBD1. The germline V gene encodes CDR1 KGHSH and CDR2 LQKENI. This CDR3 has 15 residues. With 6 bases clipped from V and 6 bases from J, the junction kept 7 bases outside the gene matches. This CDR3 is CASSSDRGLSQPQHF. In DNA, the CDR3 is TGTGCCAGCTCCTCGGACAGGGGGCTGAGTCAGCCCCAGCATTTT.

Only a few counts were recorded for this clone. The J gene is TRBJ2-2, the V gene TRBV7-2; perhaps TRBD2 as D (6 bases). Germline values: CDR1 SGHTA, CDR2 FQGNSA. Between the trimmed V and J ends, which lost 3 bases and 7 bases, there was a span of 15 bases. This CDR3 has 15 residues. CDR3 sequence: CASSFMAGGVGELFF. As DNA, the CDR3 is TGTGCCAGCAGCTTTATGGCAGGAGGGGTCGGGGAGCTGTTTTTT.

The V call is TRBV4-3, the J call TRBJ2-7; a weak D match, TRBD2 (6 bases). V lost 1 base and J lost 6, with 25 bases in between. Germline V gene lookup returns CDR1 LGHNA and CDR2 YSLEER. The CDR3 runs to 18 residues. The CDR3 reads CASSQGFGGLGGTREQYF. The CDR3 DNA is TGCGCCAGCAGCCAAGGCTTCGGGGGACTCGGCGGTACACGCGAGCAGTACTTC.

The chain employs TRBV6-6 and TRBJ1-1, with 11 bases aligning to TRBD1. V trimming: 4 bases; J trimming: 14 bases; junction bases outside the gene matches: 9. The CDR3 is made up of 13 amino acids. CDR1 MNHNY and CDR2 SVGAGI come from the germline V gene (reference sequence). The CDR3 DNA is TGTGCCAGCAGTTCGGGACAGGGGGATGGAGCATTCTTT. It translates to CASSSGQGDGAFF.

The rearrangement uses TRBV7-2 and TRBJ2-1, with 12 bases fitting TRBD2. J lost 5 bases, V lost 5 bases, and 7 bases had no gene match. This CDR3 contains 16 residues. Germline V gene sequence: CDR1 SGHTA, CDR2 FQGNSA. The CDR3: CASSRGLAGLHNEQFF. In DNA form, the CDR3 reads TGTGCCAGCAGCCGAGGACTAGCGGGGCTTCACAATGAGCAGTTCTTC.

V is TRBV28 and J is TRBJ1-1; TRBD1 agrees at 10 bases. V lost 8 bases and J lost 5; bases outside the gene matches: 14. CDR3 size: 16 residues. Germline values: CDR1 MDHEN, CDR2 SYDVKM. The CDR3 loop is CASGGRTGGGLTEAFF. In DNA, the CDR3 is TGTGCCAGCGGCGGAAGGACAGGGGGAGGCTTGACTGAAGCTTTCTTT.

The chain is built from TRBV6-5 and TRBJ2-3; D may be TRBD2 (6 bases). The CDR3 is 15 amino acids. Germline assignment: CDR1 MNHEY and CDR2 SVGAGI. V was clipped by 2 bases and J by 2 bases, with 11 bases between them. Written as DNA, the CDR3 is TGTGCCAGCAGTTACCAGGCGGGGATCACAGATACGCAGTATTTT. It specifies CASSYQAGITDTQYF.

The rearrangement links TRBV19 to TRBJ1-5; perhaps TRBD1 as D (6 bases). The CDR3 contains 16 residues. V dropped 1 base and J dropped 5 bases, with 15 bases sitting between them. CDR1 is LNHDA and CDR2 is SQIVND in the germline V gene (reference sequence). CDR3 protein: CASSIGPQGKYQPQHF. The CDR3 region has the DNA TGTGCCAGTAGTATAGGTCCCCAGGGGAAGTATCAGCCCCAGCATTTT.

This clone occurred a few times. The rearrangement links TRBV30 to TRBJ2-3; 10 bases fit TRBD2. Germline V lookup: CDR1 GTSNPN, CDR2 SVGIG (reference sequence). J gave up 5 bases and V 4 bases, and 9 bases lay outside the gene matches. The CDR3 is 15 residues long. The CDR3 DNA reads as TGTGCCTGGACTCACCCTAGCGGGGGAGGAGATACGCAGTATTTT. Its protein product is CAWTHPSGGGDTQYF.

This sequence joins TRBV11-3 and TRBJ2-2; tentatively, D is TRBD1 (6 bases). Germline CDR1 is SGHNT and CDR2 is YENEEA. The CDR3 sequence is 14 residues long. Trimming cost V 5 bases and J 4 bases, with 11 bases left between them. The CDR3 DNA sequence: TGTGCCAGCAGCGCCAGGGGATTCACCGGGGAGCTGTTTTTT. Protein sequence: CASSARGFTGELFF.

This clone was detected a few times. The V gene is TRBV29-1, the J gene TRBJ1-1, with TRBD1 matching over 9 bases. CDR1 and CDR2 from the germline V gene are SQVTM and ANQGSEA. The CDR3 has 15 amino acids. V gave up 7 bases and J gave up 8 bases; unmatched junction bases: 17. The CDR3 loop reads CSGRVTRDRAAEAFF. CDR3 nucleotides: TGCAGCGGGAGGGTAACCCGGGACAGGGCTGCCGAAGCTTTCTTT.